This T cell receptor (beta chain) was recovered during a study of long-term antiretroviral therapy in people with HIV. They ran version v3.0 of the immunoSEQ assay at survey level. Sequenced by immunoSEQ multiplex PCR; TCRdb stores in-frame clones only, minus some. Of about 11,000 clones listed, 76% were seen once; the top ten hold about 20%. This clone has only a few counts. The germline CDR1 and CDR2 sequences are LGHNA and YSLEER. V was clipped by 0 bases and J by 8 bases; unmatched bases: 4. The length of the CDR3 is 16 residues. HIV-positive participants all received treatment in the United States. The study used samples holding 1-10 million cryopreserved PBMC before DNA extraction.

This chain uses TRBV4-3 with TRBJ2-2; the match to TRBD2 covers 12 bases. This specimen was unsorted PBMCs, taken at the start of antiretroviral therapy, before treatment. This clonotype was obtained from a man aged 25 to 40 with HIV. The CDR3 sequence is CASSQDRLAGVGELFF. DNA for the CDR3: TGCGCCAGCAGCCAAGACCGACTAGCGGGAGTGGGGGAGCTGTTTTTT.